This passage covers 19 T cell receptor beta chains from one sample sequenced in a study of T cells in Graves' hyperthyroidism and ophthalmopathy. Amplification of TCR beta CDR3 regions was performed using RNA transcripts as template. TCR CDR3 underwent first-round RT-PCR with the HTBI primer set. Each CDR3 protein is one row after TCRdb ran MiXCR on the multiplex PCR reads. The data show around 600,000 distinct CDR3 sequences, more than 12% seen once. Sequences were obtained from blood. These receptors originate from a woman aged 45 to 65 with Graves' ophthalmopathy.

This clonotype was detected many times. The rearrangement uses TRBV7-8 and TRBJ1-1; D is unresolved. With 6 bases removed from V and 2 bases from J, the gap between germline ends came to 13 bases. Germline V gene lookup returns CDR1 SGHVS and CDR2 FQNEAQ. This CDR3 has 14 amino acids. The DNA of the CDR3 is TGTGCCAGCAGGAGTGGCCGCGGTAACACTGAAGCTTTCTTT. Residues: CASRSGRGNTEAFF.

The sample holds many counts of this clonotype. The chain has TRBV30 and TRBJ2-2, with D possibly matching TRBD2 (5 bases). The CDR3 has 14 amino acids. From germline, CDR1 is GTSNPN and CDR2 SVGIG (reference sequence). Trimming removed 3 bases from V and 1 base from J, with 9 bases in between. DNA for the CDR3: TGTGCCTGGAGCAGAGAGGGGAACACCGGGGAGCTGTTTTTT. The encoded protein is CAWSREGNTGELFF.

This clonotype was seen repeatedly, ten times or more. The chain carries TRBV7-8 and TRBJ2-1; maybe TRBD1 (5 bases). Trimming pared 5 bases from V and 0 bases from J, leaving 11 bases between. CDR1 and CDR2 (germline): SGHVS, FQNEAQ. The CDR3 length is 15 residues. CDR3 region: CASSPKQGSYNEQFF. The CDR3 DNA reads as TGTGCCAGCAGCCCCAAGCAGGGCTCCTACAATGAGCAGTTCTTC.

The V gene is TRBV7-9, the J gene TRBJ2-5, with D possibly TRBD2 on 6 matching bases. CDR1 and CDR2 from the germline V gene are SEHNR and FQNEAQ (reference sequence). The CDR3 is made up of 15 amino acids. V was clipped by 1 base and J by 4 bases, with 13 bases between them. As DNA, the CDR3 is TGTGCCAGCAGCTTAGAGGGAGGAGTGCGAGAGACCCAGTACTTC. The encoded protein is CASSLEGGVRETQYF.

The CDR3: CASSLGGRGRYNEQFF. CDR3 nucleotides: TGTGCCAGCAGCTTAGGGGGCAGGGGGAGGTACAATGAGCAGTTCTTC. V is TRBV7-9 and J is TRBJ2-1; a possible D gene is TRBD1 (7 bases). Per germline, CDR1 SEHNR and CDR2 FQNEAQ (reference sequence). V lost 1 base to trimming and J lost 4 bases, with 14 bases between them. The CDR3 contains 16 residues.

The rearrangement uses TRBV19 and TRBJ2-7; maybe TRBD2 (5 bases). Germline V CDR1 and CDR2: LNHDA, SQIVND (reference sequence). V lost 3 bases, J lost 7 bases, and 16 bases lay in between. This CDR3 comprises 14 residues. CDR3 sequence reads: CASSILDSTEEQYF. In DNA, the CDR3 is TGTGCCAGTAGTATCCTGGACTCAACCGAGGAGCAGTACTTC.

This clonotype appeared many times. The chain couples TRBV7-3 to TRBJ2-3; a possible D gene is TRBD2 (6 bases). The CDR3 runs to 15 residues. V was shortened by 5 bases and J by 2 bases, with 14 bases between the two germline ends. Germline-derived CDR1 and CDR2 are SGHTA and FQGTGA. CDR3 sequence: CASSPTTGATDTQYF. The DNA for the CDR3 is TGTGCCAGCAGCCCCACTACGGGAGCCACAGATACGCAGTATTTT.

This clonotype appeared many times. The chain employs TRBV7-9 and TRBJ2-7; 13 bases match TRBD2. With 5 bases clipped from V and 9 bases from J, the junction kept 10 bases outside the gene matches. CDR3 length: 15 amino acids. CDR1 and CDR2 from the germline V gene are SEHNR and FQNEAQ (reference sequence). Written as DNA, the CDR3 is TGTGCCAGCAGCCCAATCGGACTAGCGGGAGAGGTGCAGTACTTC. Its protein is CASSPIGLAGEVQYF.

This clonotype showed up many times. The CDR3 nucleotides read TGCAGCGTTGAAGGGACTGGCTACGAGCAGTACTTC. Translated: CSVEGTGYEQYF. This chain connects TRBV29-1 to TRBJ2-7; TRBD2 might be the D (5 bases). CDR1 and CDR2 (germline): SQVTM, ANQGSEA. Deletions cut 1 base from V and 3 bases from J, with 7 bases between. This CDR3 contains 12 residues.

The table lists this clonotype with many counts. V usage is TRBV18 and J usage is TRBJ2-5; a possible D gene is TRBD1 (6 bases). Per the germline V gene, CDR1 is KGHSH and CDR2 is LQKENI. Trimming shortened V by 2 bases and J by 0 bases, and 13 bases separated the two germline ends. The CDR3 has 16 amino acids. The CDR3 DNA reads TGTGCCAGCTCACCAAAGAGACAGGAGTACCAAGAGACCCAGTACTTC. This sequence encodes CASSPKRQEYQETQYF.

The V gene is TRBV3-1, the J gene TRBJ2-5; TRBD2 matches at 10 bases. The CDR3 sequence is 17 residues long. CDR1 LGHDT and CDR2 YNNKEL come from the germline V gene (reference sequence). Germline trimming cut 0 bases from V and 5 bases from J; bases unmatched to any gene: 9. The CDR3 nucleotides are TGTGCCAGCAGCCAAGAAGAAAGCGGGAGGGAGCTGGAGACCCAGTACTTC. Translating it yields CASSQEESGRELETQYF.

The genes are TRBV12-3 or TRBV12-4 and TRBJ2-7; the D gene is possibly TRBD1 (6 bases). Trimming stripped 1 base from V and 3 bases from J, with 13 bases between. The CDR3 contains 15 residues. CDR3 residues: CASSLVPGQDYEQYF. The DNA of the CDR3 is TGTGCCAGCAGTTTAGTCCCGGGACAAGACTACGAGCAGTACTTC.

The J gene is TRBJ2-2, the V gene TRBV19; D gene unclear. Trimming stripped 8 bases from V and 3 bases from J, with 10 bases between. Germline values: CDR1 LNHDA, CDR2 SQIVND (reference sequence). This CDR3 is built from 13 residues. As DNA, the CDR3 is TGTGCCAGTGGCTCGTTTTACACCGGGGAGCTGTTTTTT. Amino acid sequence: CASGSFYTGELFF.

This clonotype was recorded at least ten times. The chain links TRBV18 to TRBJ2-7; 9 nucleotides agree with TRBD1. Germline V gene data show CDR1 as KGHSH and CDR2 as LQKENI. Unmatched junction bases numbered 11, after V lost 8 bases and J lost 6 bases. This CDR3 region has 14 residues. CDR3 sequence reads: CASRLDRGSGEQYF. CDR3 nucleotides: TGTGCCAGCCGACTGGACAGGGGATCCGGCGAGCAGTACTTC.

This clonotype was recorded at least ten times. CDR3 nucleotides: TGTGCCTGGTCCCTAGACGGGGGGGGGGAGCAGTACTTC. Protein product: CAWSLDGGGEQYF. This chain uses TRBV30 with TRBJ2-7, with 8 bases that match TRBD2. The CDR3 runs 13 residues. In germline, CDR1 is GTSNPN, CDR2 SVGIG (reference sequence). V was pared by 5 bases and J by 7 bases, with 10 bases of the junction left unmatched.

In its sample, this clonotype was seen many times. The chain joins TRBV2 to TRBJ2-1; 8 bases line up with TRBD2. The CDR3 is made up of 15 amino acids. The germline V gene has CDR1 SNHLY and CDR2 FYNNEI. V lost 3 bases to trimming and J lost 5 bases; unmatched junction nucleotides: 6. The CDR3 nucleotides are TGTGCCAGCAGTGACACTAGCGGAATACACAATGAGCAGTTCTTC. Residues: CASSDTSGIHNEQFF.

The table lists this clonotype with many counts. The V and J genes are TRBV7-2 and TRBJ2-2; D is undetermined. This CDR3 is 14 amino acids long. V dropped 5 bases and J dropped 7 bases, with 14 bases sitting between them. Germline V gene sequence: CDR1 SGHTA, CDR2 FQGNSA. CDR3 in DNA: TGTGCCAGCAGCCTTATCGGCGATTTCGGGGAGCTGTTTTTT. Its protein product is CASSLIGDFGELFF.

Here the CDR3 DNA reads TGTGCCAGCAGCCCGGTGGTAACCGGGGAGCTGTTTTTT. Translated, it gives CASSPVVTGELFF. The rearrangement links TRBV7-3 to TRBJ2-2, with D hard to call. This CDR3 has 13 residues. Per the germline V gene, CDR1 is SGHTA and CDR2 is FQGTGA. V lost 5 bases to trimming and J lost 5 bases, with 9 bases between them.

This clonotype came up many times. The chain is built from TRBV7-2 and TRBJ1-5; D gene uncertain. V was pared by 1 base and J by 2 bases, with 6 bases between. The CDR3 loop spans 14 amino acids. The germline V gene has CDR1 SGHTA and CDR2 FQGNSA. CDR3 loop: CASSLVAGNQPQHF. In DNA form, the CDR3 reads TGTGCCAGCAGCTTAGTCGCAGGCAATCAGCCCCAGCATTTT.